The 19 T cell receptor beta chains listed next were all sequenced from one sample in a study of blood T cell repertoires in COVID-19. Generated by immunoSEQ multiplex PCR, the TCRdb table keeps only in-frame clones and is missing some. The data show about 310,000 clones, with 70% to 90% seen just once and roughly 7.1% held by the top ten. Sample: peripheral blood. Receptor source: a woman in her forties or fifties who had recovered from COVID-19.

Only one count was recorded for this clone. The chain carries TRBV9 and TRBJ1-2, with 9 bases lining up with TRBD1. In germline, CDR1 is SGDLS, CDR2 YYNGEE. The ends lost 0 bases at V and 5 bases at J; junction bases unmatched: 8. The CDR3 is made up of 16 amino acids. CDR3 residues: CASSVAQKQGAYGYTF. CDR3 DNA: TGTGCCAGCAGCGTAGCCCAAAAACAGGGGGCTTATGGCTACACCTTC.

The gene calls are TRBV4-3 and TRBJ2-1; 8 bases align to TRBD2. CDR3 size: 19 residues. With V trimmed by 0 bases and J by 6 bases, 16 bases remained unmatched. CDR1 LGHNA and CDR2 YSLEER come from the germline V gene. This chain's CDR3 is CASSQDDWSAGTRPNEQFF. The CDR3 nucleotides are TGCGCCAGCAGCCAAGATGATTGGTCAGCAGGGACTAGGCCCAATGAGCAGTTCTTC.

The gene calls are TRBV30 and TRBJ2-3; 11 bases are shared with TRBD2. V shed 0 bases and J 8 bases; nucleotides not matched to a gene: 7. Germline CDR1 GTSNPN, CDR2 SVGIG (reference sequence). The CDR3 loop spans 15 amino acids. The CDR3 reads CAWSVIAGGPGTQYF. The DNA for the CDR3 is TGTGCCTGGAGTGTAATAGCGGGGGGGCCGGGTACGCAGTATTTT.

The chain is built from TRBV6-1 and TRBJ1-1; TRBD1 matches 8 bases. The V gene's germline CDR1 is MNHNS and CDR2 SASEGT. This CDR3 region has 17 residues. With 2 bases clipped from V and 4 bases from J, the junction kept 12 bases outside the gene matches. CDR3: CASSETAGGPSRTEAFF. The CDR3 DNA sequence: TGTGCCAGCAGTGAAACTGCAGGGGGCCCTTCCCGCACTGAAGCTTTCTTT.

This clone has only one observation. The chain is built from TRBV19 and TRBJ2-2; 10 bases map to TRBD2. CDR1 is LNHDA and CDR2 is SQIVND in the germline V gene (reference sequence). J gave up 7 bases and V 8 bases, and 13 bases lay outside the gene matches. This CDR3 has 16 amino acids. The CDR3 loop is CASRRLAGGLGGELFF. The CDR3 coding sequence is TGTGCCAGTCGTCGACTAGCGGGTGGGCTTGGCGGGGAGCTGTTTTTT.

The chain recombines TRBV28 with TRBJ2-5; tentatively, D is TRBD2 (5 bases). The ends were cut back, 5 bases at V and 4 bases at J, with 11 bases in the middle. Germline CDR1 MDHEN, CDR2 SYDVKM. The CDR3 spans 13 residues. The CDR3 is CASSLGGLETQYF. Written as DNA, the CDR3 is TGTGCCAGCAGTCTCGGCGGGTTAGAGACCCAGTACTTC.

The chain employs TRBV7-2 and TRBJ2-2; maybe TRBD2 (6 bases). Germline V gene sequence: CDR1 SGHTA, CDR2 FQGNSA. The CDR3 length is 14 residues. V lost 3 bases and J lost 4, with 9 bases in between. Here the CDR3 reads CASSFSGFTGELFF. CDR3 nucleotide sequence: TGTGCCAGCAGCTTTAGCGGTTTCACCGGGGAGCTGTTTTTT.

The rearrangement links TRBV7-2 to TRBJ2-5, with a possible D match to TRBD2 (5 bases). Trimming took off 1 base at V and 5 bases at J, with 11 bases between the two ends. Germline assignment: CDR1 SGHTA and CDR2 FQGNSA. This CDR3 spans 14 amino acids. The CDR3 DNA is TGTGCCAGCAGCTTAGATAGAGGGAGTGAGACCCAGTACTTC. Encoded protein: CASSLDRGSETQYF.

J is TRBJ1-4 and V is TRBV30, with unresolved D. The CDR3 consists of 14 residues. Germline V CDR1 and CDR2: GTSNPN, SVGIG (reference sequence). V was clipped by 1 base and J by 8 bases, with 14 bases between them. The CDR3 region has the DNA TGTGCCTGGAGTGCGAAGGGAGTGCAGGAAAAACTGTTTTTT. It specifies CAWSAKGVQEKLFF. The full variable domain, rest sourced from reference TRBV30 and TRBJ1-4, is SQTIHQWPATLVQPVGSPLSLECTVEGTSNPNLYWYRQAAGRGLQLLFYSVGIGQISSEVPQNLSASRPQDRQFILSSKKLLLSDSGFYLCAWSAKGVQEKLFFGSGTQLSVL.

The chain combines TRBV5-4 with TRBJ1-2; TRBD1 is a possible D gene (5 bases). Germline V gene lookup returns CDR1 SGHNT and CDR2 YYREEE (reference sequence). The CDR3 is 14 residues long. The germline V and J ends were trimmed by 5 bases and 7 bases, with 18 bases remaining between them. CDR3 region: CASSTGADIVGYTF. Written as DNA, the CDR3 is TGTGCCAGCAGTACTGGGGCAGATATTGTTGGCTACACCTTC.

V is TRBV6-6 and J is TRBJ1-1, with D tentatively TRBD1 (5 bases). The CDR3 is 15 amino acids. The V and J ends lost 2 bases and 5 bases respectively, with 15 bases between them. Germline V gene sequence: CDR1 MNHNY, CDR2 SVGAGI (reference sequence). The CDR3 coding sequence is TGTGCCAGCAGTTACGGCCCAGGGAGGGTGACTGAAGCTTTCTTT. The encoded protein is CASSYGPGRVTEAFF.

The chain combines TRBV4-1 with TRBJ2-1, with 7 bases identical to TRBD2. With V trimmed by 2 bases and J by 6 bases, 7 bases remained unmatched. Looked up from germline, CDR1 is MGHRA and CDR2 is YSYEKL. The CDR3 has 15 amino acids. The CDR3 protein is CASSQLDLAGNEQFF. CDR3 nucleotides: TGCGCCAGCAGCCAATTGGACTTAGCGGGCAATGAGCAGTTCTTC.

This clone was seen only once. The genes are TRBV5-1 and TRBJ2-4, with 12 bases identical to TRBD1. The V and J ends lost 1 base and 0 bases, in that order; junction bases with no gene match: 8. In germline, CDR1 is SGHRS, CDR2 YFSETQ. There are 19 residues in the CDR3. Written as DNA, the CDR3 is TGCGCCAGCAGCTTGCTGGGACAGGGGGCGACTGGAGCCAAAAACATTCAGTACTTC. Translating gives CASSLLGQGATGAKNIQYF. Drawing the rest from reference TRBV5-1 and TRBJ2-4, the complete variable domain is KAGVTQTPRYLIKTRGQQVTLSCSPISGHRSVSWYQQTPGQGLQFLFEYFSETQRNKGNFPGRFSGRQFSNSRSEMNVSTLELGDSALYLCASSLLGQGATGAKNIQYFGAGTRLSVL.

The chain joins TRBV9 to TRBJ1-1; D gene uncertain. This CDR3 has 14 amino acids. CDR1 SGDLS and CDR2 YYNGEE come from the germline V gene. V lost 0 bases and J lost 1, with 7 bases in between. Here the CDR3 DNA reads TGTGCCAGCAGCGTAGTGTCCCGGAACACTGAAGCTTTCTTT. It specifies CASSVVSRNTEAFF.

V and J are TRBV29-1 and TRBJ1-3; 8 bases line up with TRBD1. CDR3 length: 14 residues. Losses at the gene ends were 4 bases for V and 0 bases for J; bases not matched to a gene: 2. Per the germline V gene, CDR1 is SQVTM and CDR2 is ANQGSEA. The CDR3 coding sequence is TGCAGCGTTGCCGGACAGGGCTCTGGAAACACCATATATTTT. Translation: CSVAGQGSGNTIYF.

This clone has more than one count but fewer than ten. The genes are TRBV2 and TRBJ1-2; TRBD1 matches 7 bases. Germline lookup yields CDR1 SNHLY and CDR2 FYNNEI. J lost 8 bases, V lost 11 bases, and 8 bases had no gene match. CDR3 length: 11 amino acids. Here the CDR3 reads CASGTDRGYTF. DNA of the CDR3: TGTGCCTCCGGGACAGACAGAGGCTACACCTTC.

This chain uses TRBV9 with TRBJ2-1; 13 nucleotides agree with TRBD2. The germline gives CDR1 SGDLS, CDR2 YYNGEE. The length of the CDR3 is 16 residues. Trimming removed 0 bases from V and 6 bases from J; junction bases left unmatched: 3. CDR3 bases: TGTGCCAGCAGCGTAGGGGGGACTAGCGGGGCCAATGAGCAGTTCTTC. Amino acids: CASSVGGTSGANEQFF.

The J gene is TRBJ2-7, the V gene TRBV4-3; D may be TRBD2 (6 bases). Germline V CDR1 and CDR2: LGHNA, YSLEER. Trimming shortened V by 2 bases and J by 2 bases, and 13 bases separated the two germline ends. CDR3 length: 15 amino acids. The CDR3 nucleotides read TGCGCCAGCAGCCAATCCGGCGGGGCCCCCTACGAGCAGTACTTC. This sequence encodes CASSQSGGAPYEQYF.

The rearrangement links TRBV6-1 to TRBJ1-2, with TRBD1 as a possible D gene (5 bases). CDR3 length: 15 residues. Germline V CDR1 and CDR2: MNHNS, SASEGT. V was trimmed by 2 bases and J by 6 bases, leaving 16 bases between them. The CDR3 is CASSESGGGEDGYTF. The DNA of the CDR3 is TGTGCCAGCAGTGAAAGTGGGGGGGGAGAGGATGGCTACACCTTC.